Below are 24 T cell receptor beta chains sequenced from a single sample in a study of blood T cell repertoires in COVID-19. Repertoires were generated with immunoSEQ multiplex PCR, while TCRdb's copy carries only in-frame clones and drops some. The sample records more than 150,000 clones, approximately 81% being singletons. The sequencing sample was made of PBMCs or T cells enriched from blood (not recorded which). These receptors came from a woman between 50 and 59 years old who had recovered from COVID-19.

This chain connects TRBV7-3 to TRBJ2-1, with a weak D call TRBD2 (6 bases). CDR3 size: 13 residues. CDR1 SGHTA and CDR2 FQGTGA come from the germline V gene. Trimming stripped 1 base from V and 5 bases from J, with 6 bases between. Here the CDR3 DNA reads TGTGCCAGCAGCTTAAAGCGGGACAATGAGCAGTTCTTC. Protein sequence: CASSLKRDNEQFF.

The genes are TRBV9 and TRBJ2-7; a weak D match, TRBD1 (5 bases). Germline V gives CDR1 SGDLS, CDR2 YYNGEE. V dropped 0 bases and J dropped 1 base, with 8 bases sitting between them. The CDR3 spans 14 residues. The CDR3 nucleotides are TGTGCCAGCAGCGTAGCGGACACTTCCTACGAGCAGTACTTC. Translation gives CASSVADTSYEQYF.

DNA for the CDR3: TGTGCCAGTAGTACAGACAGGGGGTACGAGCAGTACTTC. Translating gives CASSTDRGYEQYF. The chain has TRBV19 and TRBJ2-7; 9 bases are shared with TRBD1. Germline trimming cut 4 bases from V and 4 bases from J; bases unmatched to any gene: 2. The CDR3 covers 13 residues. Germline V gene data show CDR1 as LNHDA and CDR2 as SQIVND (reference sequence).

CDR3 sequence reads: CASSLNRGNTGELFF. The CDR3 region has the DNA TGTGCCAGCAGCTTAAATCGGGGAAACACCGGGGAGCTGTTTTTT. The chain recombines TRBV7-3 with TRBJ2-2, with a tentative D call TRBD2 (5 bases). The V gene's germline CDR1 is SGHTA and CDR2 FQGTGA. Between the trimmed V and J ends, which lost 1 base and 2 bases, there was a span of 8 bases. The CDR3 loop spans 15 amino acids.

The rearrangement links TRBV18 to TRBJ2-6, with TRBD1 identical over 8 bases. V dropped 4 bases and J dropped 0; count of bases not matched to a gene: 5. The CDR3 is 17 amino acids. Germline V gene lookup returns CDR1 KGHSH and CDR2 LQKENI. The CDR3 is CASSQTDRASGANVLTF. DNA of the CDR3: TGTGCCAGCTCACAAACGGACAGGGCCTCTGGGGCCAACGTCCTGACTTTC.

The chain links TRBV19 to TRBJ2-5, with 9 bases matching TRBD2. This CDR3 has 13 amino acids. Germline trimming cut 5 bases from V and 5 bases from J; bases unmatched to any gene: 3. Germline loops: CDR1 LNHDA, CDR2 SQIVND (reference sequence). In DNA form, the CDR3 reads TGTGCCAGTAGTCCTGGGACTAGCGAGACCCAGTACTTC. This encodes CASSPGTSETQYF.

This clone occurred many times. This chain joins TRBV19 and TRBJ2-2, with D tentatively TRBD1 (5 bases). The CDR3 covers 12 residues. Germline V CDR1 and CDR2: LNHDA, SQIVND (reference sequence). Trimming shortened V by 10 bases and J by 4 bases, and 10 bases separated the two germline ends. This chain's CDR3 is CATQGGTGELFF. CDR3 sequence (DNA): TGTGCCACCCAGGGCGGCACCGGGGAGCTGTTTTTT.

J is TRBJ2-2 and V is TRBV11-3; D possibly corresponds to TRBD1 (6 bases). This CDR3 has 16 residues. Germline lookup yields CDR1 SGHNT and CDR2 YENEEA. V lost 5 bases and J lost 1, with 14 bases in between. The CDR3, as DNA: TGTGCCAGCAGCAACGGACAGCTCAGGAACACCGGGGAGCTGTTTTTT. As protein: CASSNGQLRNTGELFF.

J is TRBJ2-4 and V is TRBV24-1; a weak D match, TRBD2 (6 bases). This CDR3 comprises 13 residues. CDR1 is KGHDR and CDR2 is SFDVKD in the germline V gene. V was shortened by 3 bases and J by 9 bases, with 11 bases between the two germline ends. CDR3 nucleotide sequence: TGTGCCACCAGTGATGGCGGGGTTGGCATTCAGTACTTC. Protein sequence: CATSDGGVGIQYF.

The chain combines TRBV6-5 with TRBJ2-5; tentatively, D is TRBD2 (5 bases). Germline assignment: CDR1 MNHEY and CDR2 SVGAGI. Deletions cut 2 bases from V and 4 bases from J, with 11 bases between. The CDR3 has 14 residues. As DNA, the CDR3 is TGTGCCAGCAGTTACACACGGACTGCAGAGACCCAGTACTTC. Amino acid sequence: CASSYTRTAETQYF.

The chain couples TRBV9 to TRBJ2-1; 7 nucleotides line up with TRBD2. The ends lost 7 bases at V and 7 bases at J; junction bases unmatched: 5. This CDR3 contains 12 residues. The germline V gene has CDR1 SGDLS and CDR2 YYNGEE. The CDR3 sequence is CASGRAPNEQFF. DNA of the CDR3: TGTGCCAGCGGGAGGGCCCCAAATGAGCAGTTCTTC.

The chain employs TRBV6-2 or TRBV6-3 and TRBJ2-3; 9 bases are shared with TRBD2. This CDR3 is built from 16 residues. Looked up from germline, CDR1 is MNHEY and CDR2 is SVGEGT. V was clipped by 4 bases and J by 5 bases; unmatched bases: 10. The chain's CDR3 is CASSSPGRGGQDTQYF. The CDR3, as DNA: TGTGCCAGCAGTTCTCCCGGGCGGGGGGGCCAAGATACGCAGTATTTT.

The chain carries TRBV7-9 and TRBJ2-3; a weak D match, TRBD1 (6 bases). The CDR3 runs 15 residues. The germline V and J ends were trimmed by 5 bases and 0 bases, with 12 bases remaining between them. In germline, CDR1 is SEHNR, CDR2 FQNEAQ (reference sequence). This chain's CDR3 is CASSPRDTSTDTQYF. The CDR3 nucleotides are TGTGCCAGCAGCCCTCGGGACACAAGCACAGATACGCAGTATTTT.

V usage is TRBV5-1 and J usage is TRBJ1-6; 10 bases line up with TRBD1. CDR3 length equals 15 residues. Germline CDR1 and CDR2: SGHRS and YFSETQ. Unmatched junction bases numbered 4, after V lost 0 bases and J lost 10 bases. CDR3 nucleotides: TGCGCCAGCAGCTTGGGGGACAGGGGCGGCTCACCCCTCCACTTT. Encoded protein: CASSLGDRGGSPLHF.

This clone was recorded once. CDR3 DNA: TGTGCCAGCGTGAGGCGGATAAACACTGAAGCTTTCTTT. It is translated as CASVRRINTEAFF. The chain couples TRBV28 to TRBJ1-1; D not certain. The CDR3 is made up of 13 amino acids. Per the germline V gene, CDR1 is MDHEN and CDR2 is SYDVKM. Between the trimmed V and J ends, which lost 8 bases and 2 bases, there was a span of 12 bases.

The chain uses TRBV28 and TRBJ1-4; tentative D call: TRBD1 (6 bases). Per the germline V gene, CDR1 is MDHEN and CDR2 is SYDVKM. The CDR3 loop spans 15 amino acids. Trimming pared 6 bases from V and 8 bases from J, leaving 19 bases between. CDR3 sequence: CASSTNRDLGEKLFF. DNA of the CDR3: TGTGCCAGCAGCACCAACAGGGACCTAGGAGAAAAACTGTTTTTT.

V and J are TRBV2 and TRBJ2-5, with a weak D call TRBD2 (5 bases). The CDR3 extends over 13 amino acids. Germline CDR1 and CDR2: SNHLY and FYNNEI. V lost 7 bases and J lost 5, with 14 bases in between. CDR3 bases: TGTGCCAGCATGGAGGAGTTAAGGGAGACCCAGTACTTC. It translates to CASMEELRETQYF.

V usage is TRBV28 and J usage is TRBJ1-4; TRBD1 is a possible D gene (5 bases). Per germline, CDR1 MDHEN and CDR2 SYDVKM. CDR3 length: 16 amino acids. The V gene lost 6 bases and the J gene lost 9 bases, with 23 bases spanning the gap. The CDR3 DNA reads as TGTGCCAGCAGGGGGGGGGAGACAGTAGGGTCCCAAAAACTGTTTTTT. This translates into CASRGGETVGSQKLFF.

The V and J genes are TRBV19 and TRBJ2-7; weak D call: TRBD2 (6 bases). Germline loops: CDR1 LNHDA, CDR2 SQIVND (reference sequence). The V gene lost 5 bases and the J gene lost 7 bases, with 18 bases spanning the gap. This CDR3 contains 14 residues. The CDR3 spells CASSRSGPAWEQYF. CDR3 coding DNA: TGTGCCAGTAGTCGGAGCGGGCCTGCTTGGGAGCAGTACTTC.

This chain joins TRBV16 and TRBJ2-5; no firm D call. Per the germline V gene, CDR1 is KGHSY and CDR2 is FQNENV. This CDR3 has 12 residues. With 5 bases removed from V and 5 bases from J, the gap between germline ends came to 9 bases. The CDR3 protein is CASSRGFETQYF. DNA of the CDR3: TGTGCCAGCAGCAGAGGTTTTGAGACCCAGTACTTC.

CDR3 nucleotide sequence: TGTGCCAGCAGCTTAGAGAACGGTAGATGGGCTTTCTTT. Protein: CASSLENGRWAFF. The gene calls are TRBV7-2 and TRBJ1-1; D not resolved. Germline V gene sequence: CDR1 SGHTA, CDR2 FQGNSA. Trimming stripped 1 base from V and 11 bases from J, with 14 bases between. CDR3 size: 13 residues.

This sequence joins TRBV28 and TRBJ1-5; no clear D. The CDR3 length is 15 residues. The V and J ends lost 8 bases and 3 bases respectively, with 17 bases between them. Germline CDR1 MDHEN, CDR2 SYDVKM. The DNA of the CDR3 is TGTGCCAGCGAGACATCGTTAAAGTACAATCAGCCCCAGCATTTT. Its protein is CASETSLKYNQPQHF.

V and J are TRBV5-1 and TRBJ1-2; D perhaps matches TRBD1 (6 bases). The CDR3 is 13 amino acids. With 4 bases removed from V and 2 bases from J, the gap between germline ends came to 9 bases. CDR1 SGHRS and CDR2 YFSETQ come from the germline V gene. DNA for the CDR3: TGCGCCAGCAGCAAAGGACAGAACTATGGCTACACCTTC. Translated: CASSKGQNYGYTF.

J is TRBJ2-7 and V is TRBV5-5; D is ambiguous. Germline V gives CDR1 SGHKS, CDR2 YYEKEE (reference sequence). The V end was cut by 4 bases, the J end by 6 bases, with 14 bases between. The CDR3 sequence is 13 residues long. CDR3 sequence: CASSLQGEGEQYF. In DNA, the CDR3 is TGTGCCAGCAGCCTCCAAGGAGAAGGCGAGCAGTACTTC.